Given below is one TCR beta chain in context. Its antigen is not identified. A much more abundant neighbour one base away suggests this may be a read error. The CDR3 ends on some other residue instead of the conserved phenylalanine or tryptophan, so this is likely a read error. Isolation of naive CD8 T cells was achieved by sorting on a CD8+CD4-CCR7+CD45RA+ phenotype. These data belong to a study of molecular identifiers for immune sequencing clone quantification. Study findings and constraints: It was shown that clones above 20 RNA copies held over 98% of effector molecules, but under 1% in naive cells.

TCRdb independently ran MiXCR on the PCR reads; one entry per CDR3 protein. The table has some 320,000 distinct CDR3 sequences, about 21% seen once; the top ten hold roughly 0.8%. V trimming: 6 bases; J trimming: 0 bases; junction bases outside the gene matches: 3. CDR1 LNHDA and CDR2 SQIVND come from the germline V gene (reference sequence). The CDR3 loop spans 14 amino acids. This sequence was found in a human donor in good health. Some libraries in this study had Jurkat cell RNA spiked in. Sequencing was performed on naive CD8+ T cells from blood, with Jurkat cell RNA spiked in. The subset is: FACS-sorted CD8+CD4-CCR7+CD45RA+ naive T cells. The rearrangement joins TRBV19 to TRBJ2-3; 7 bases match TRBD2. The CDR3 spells CASRAGISTDTQYL. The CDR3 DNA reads TGTGCCAGTAGAGCGGGGATAAGCACAGATACGCAGTATCTT.